A selection of T cell receptor beta chains follows, all from one sample in a study of identical twins. TCRdb re-called the 5' RACE reads through MiXCR, storing one row per CDR3 protein. The table shows hundreds of thousands of distinct CDR3 sequences, with 21% occurring only once. In addition, the sample was reused for a study of T cells expressing NK-cell markers.

Sample: PBMCs. The receptors derive from a woman in her late teens or twenties in good health. CDR3s include the opening cysteine and the closing phenylalanine or tryptophan. D genes are given only for firm matches. Clone size appears in some rows only: once, few, many, or a class for an expanded clone.

V	J	D	size	CDR3	DNA
TRBV7-8	TRBJ2-3	.	.	CASSLDKGTDTQYF	TGTGCCAGCAGCTTAGATAAAGGAACAGATACGCAGTATTTT
TRBV6-5	TRBJ2-5	.	.	CASSYRTPSYQETQYF	TGTGCCAGCAGTTACCGGACACCGTCGTACCAAGAGACCCAGTACTTC
TRBV9	TRBJ2-7	.	few	CASSVGGTPWEQYF	TGTGCCAGCAGCGTCGGCGGGACCCCCTGGGAGCAGTACTTC
TRBV15	TRBJ1-3	.	few	CATSRDPGRGNTIYF	TGTGCCACCAGCAGAGATCCGGGGAGAGGAAACACCATATATTTT
TRBV5-1	TRBJ2-3	.	few	CASSFWGDGTDTQYF	TGCGCCAGCAGCTTTTGGGGGGATGGCACAGATACGCAGTATTTT
TRBV12-3/TRBV12-4	TRBJ2-7	TRBD1	.	CASSGQGNYEQYF	TGTGCCAGCAGTGGACAGGGGAACTACGAGCAGTACTTC
TRBV20-1	TRBJ2-5	.	.	CSAPLTPRETQYF	TGCAGTGCCCCGTTGACACCCCGAGAGACCCAGTACTTC
TRBV7-2	TRBJ2-1	.	.	CASSRTGVGQFF	TGTGCCAGCAGCCGTACTGGGGTGGGGCAGTTCTTC
TRBV10-3	TRBJ2-3	.	few	CAISAPRVLPPDTQYF	TGTGCCATCAGTGCCCCCCGGGTACTGCCCCCAGATACGCAGTATTTT
TRBV9	TRBJ2-1	TRBD2	few	CASSVMASGRNEQFF	TGTGCCAGCAGCGTTATGGCTAGCGGGAGGAATGAGCAGTTCTTC
TRBV14	TRBJ2-3	TRBD2	.	CASSRRGGRARTDTQYF	TGTGCCAGCAGCCGACGGGGCGGGAGGGCCCGCACAGATACGCAGTATTTT
TRBV9	TRBJ2-1	TRBD1	.	CASSVVSGQQGNEQFF	TGTGCCAGCAGCGTAGTATCGGGACAGCAAGGGAATGAGCAGTTCTTC
TRBV5-1	TRBJ1-1	.	few	CASSLGRPEAFF	TGCGCCAGCAGCTTGGGACGTCCTGAAGCTTTCTTT
TRBV12-3/TRBV12-4	TRBJ2-1	TRBD1	few	CASSKSSSGQIRGFFF	TGTGCCAGCAGTAAATCGTCATCGGGACAGATTAGAGGCTTCTTCTTC
TRBV12-3/TRBV12-4	TRBJ2-1	.	.	CASTGGSSYNEQFF	TGTGCCAGCACCGGAGGGAGCTCCTACAATGAGCAGTTCTTC
TRBV20-1	TRBJ2-7	.	few	CSARDTWGGYEQYF	TGCAGTGCTAGGGATACGTGGGGTGGCTACGAGCAGTACTTC
TRBV5-5	TRBJ2-5	TRBD1	.	CASSFGLNPGQQETQYF	TGTGCCAGCAGCTTTGGACTTAACCCGGGACAGCAAGAGACCCAGTACTTC
TRBV20-1	TRBJ2-3	TRBD2	many	CSARERGGRDTQYF	TGCAGTGCTAGAGAGCGGGGGGGCCGTGATACGCAGTATTTT
TRBV20-1	TRBJ2-1	TRBD2	.	CSASGSSGSSYNEQFF	TGCAGTGCTAGCGGGAGTAGCGGGAGCTCCTACAATGAGCAGTTCTTC
TRBV5-1	TRBJ2-7	.	.	CASSADNSYEQYF	TGCGCCAGCAGCGCCGACAACTCCTACGAGCAGTACTTC
TRBV5-1	TRBJ2-1	TRBD1	.	CASSSGQGYNEQFF	TGCGCCAGCAGCTCGGGACAGGGCTACAATGAGCAGTTCTTC
TRBV9	TRBJ2-1	TRBD2	once	CASSGLAGGLGQFF	TGTGCCAGCAGCGGTCTAGCGGGGGGCTTGGGACAGTTCTTC
TRBV29-1	TRBJ1-1	.	.	CSVGGMWTEAFF	TGCAGCGTTGGCGGGATGTGGACTGAAGCTTTCTTT
TRBV11-3	TRBJ1-2	TRBD1	.	CASSLAGTVLYGYTF	TGTGCCAGCAGCTTAGCGGGGACAGTCCTCTATGGCTACACCTTC
TRBV6-1	TRBJ1-5	.	few	CASSPKLQWGNQPQHF	TGTGCCAGCAGCCCCAAGCTTCAATGGGGCAATCAGCCCCAGCATTTT
TRBV6-1	TRBJ1-1	.	few	CASSPGWAFWDTEAFF	TGTGCCAGCAGTCCCGGATGGGCATTTTGGGACACTGAAGCTTTCTTT
TRBV7-2	TRBJ2-5	.	few	CASRTTPQETQYF	TGTGCCAGCCGCACAACCCCACAAGAGACCCAGTACTTC
TRBV6-2/TRBV6-3	TRBJ2-7	.	many	CASINPGQGEQYF	TGTGCCAGCATCAACCCGGGCCAAGGCGAGCAGTACTTC
TRBV7-9	TRBJ2-7	.	.	CASSLKNEQYF	TGTGCCAGCAGCTTAAAAAACGAGCAGTACTTC
TRBV7-2	TRBJ2-3	.	.	CASSKKPGHFTDTQYF	TGTGCCAGCAGTAAAAAGCCGGGACACTTCACAGATACGCAGTATTTT
TRBV12-3/TRBV12-4	TRBJ2-1	TRBD1	.	CASSLVRTGSYEQFF	TGTGCCAGCAGTTTAGTAAGGACAGGGTCATATGAGCAGTTCTTC
TRBV12-3/TRBV12-4	TRBJ2-4	TRBD2	few	CASSSGLAGNIQYF	TGTGCCAGCAGTTCCGGACTAGCGGGAAACATTCAGTACTTC
TRBV4-3	TRBJ2-1	.	few	CASSPLPGGDSPSYNEQFF	TGCGCCAGCAGCCCTCTACCGGGCGGGGACTCTCCATCCTACAATGAGCAGTTCTTC
TRBV7-2	TRBJ2-1	TRBD2	.	CASSLGGTSGSVEQFF	TGTGCCAGCAGCTTAGGTGGGACTAGCGGGAGTGTTGAGCAGTTCTTC
TRBV6-5	TRBJ1-1	.	few	CASSYTTGNTEAFF	TGTGCCAGCAGTTACACGACAGGGAACACTGAAGCTTTCTTT
TRBV10-3	TRBJ2-1	.	many	CAISERGGPPLNEQFF	TGTGCCATCAGTGAAAGGGGGGGGCCTCCCCTTAATGAGCAGTTCTTC
TRBV29-1	TRBJ1-1	.	few	CSVEKGGTEAFF	TGCAGCGTTGAGAAGGGGGGTACTGAAGCTTTCTTT
TRBV6-2/TRBV6-3	TRBJ1-5	.	few	CASLSLRRGLSNQAQHF	TGTGCCAGCCTTAGCCTTCGACGGGGTCTATCAAATCAGGCCCAGCATTTT
TRBV12-3/TRBV12-4	TRBJ1-2	.	few	CASSLRGRVFTF	TGTGCCAGCAGTTTAAGGGGAAGGGTGTTCACCTTC
TRBV7-2	TRBJ2-2	.	.	CASSLDGQYTGELFF	TGTGCCAGCAGCTTAGACGGACAGTACACCGGGGAGCTGTTTTTT
TRBV20-1	TRBJ2-1	.	.	CSTYMGGNEQFF	TGCAGCACCTACATGGGCGGGAATGAGCAGTTCTTC